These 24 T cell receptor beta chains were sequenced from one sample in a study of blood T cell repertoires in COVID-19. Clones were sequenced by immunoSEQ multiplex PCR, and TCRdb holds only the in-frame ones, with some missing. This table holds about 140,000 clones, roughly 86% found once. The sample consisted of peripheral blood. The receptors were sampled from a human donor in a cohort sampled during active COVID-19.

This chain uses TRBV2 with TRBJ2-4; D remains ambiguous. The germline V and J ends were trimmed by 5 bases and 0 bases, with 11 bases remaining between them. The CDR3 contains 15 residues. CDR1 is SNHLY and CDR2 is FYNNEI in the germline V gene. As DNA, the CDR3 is TGTGCCAGCAGTACGCAGAACGTAGCCAAAAACATTCAGTACTTC. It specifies CASSTQNVAKNIQYF.

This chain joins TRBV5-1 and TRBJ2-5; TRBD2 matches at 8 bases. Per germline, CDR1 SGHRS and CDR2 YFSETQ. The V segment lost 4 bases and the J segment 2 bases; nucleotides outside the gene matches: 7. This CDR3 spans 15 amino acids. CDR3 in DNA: TGCGCCAGCAGCAGGCTCAGCGGGGGACAAGAGACCCAGTACTTC. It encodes CASSRLSGGQETQYF. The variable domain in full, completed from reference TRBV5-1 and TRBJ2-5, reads KAGVTQTPRYLIKTRGQQVTLSCSPISGHRSVSWYQQTPGQGLQFLFEYFSETQRNKGNFPGRFSGRQFSNSRSEMNVSTLELGDSALYLCASSRLSGGQETQYFGPGTRLLVL.

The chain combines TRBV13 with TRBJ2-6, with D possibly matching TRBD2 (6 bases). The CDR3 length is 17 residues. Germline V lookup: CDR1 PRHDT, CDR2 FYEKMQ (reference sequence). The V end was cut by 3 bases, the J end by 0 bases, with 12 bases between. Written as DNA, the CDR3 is TGTGCCAGCAGCTTTAGCGGTCTTAGCTCTGGGGCCAACGTCCTGACTTTC. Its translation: CASSFSGLSSGANVLTF.

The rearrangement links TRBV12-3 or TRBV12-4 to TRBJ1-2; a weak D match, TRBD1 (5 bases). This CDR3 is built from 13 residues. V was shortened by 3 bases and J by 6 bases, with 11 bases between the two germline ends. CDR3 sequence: CASSFGQGNGYTF. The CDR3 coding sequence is TGTGCCAGCAGTTTCGGGCAGGGTAATGGCTACACCTTC.

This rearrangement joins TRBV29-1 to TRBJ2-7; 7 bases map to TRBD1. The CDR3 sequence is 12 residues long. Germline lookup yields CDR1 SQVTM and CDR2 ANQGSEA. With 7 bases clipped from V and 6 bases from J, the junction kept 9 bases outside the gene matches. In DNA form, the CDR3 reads TGCAGCGCCTGGACAGGCCCAGCCGAGCAGTACTTC. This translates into CSAWTGPAEQYF.

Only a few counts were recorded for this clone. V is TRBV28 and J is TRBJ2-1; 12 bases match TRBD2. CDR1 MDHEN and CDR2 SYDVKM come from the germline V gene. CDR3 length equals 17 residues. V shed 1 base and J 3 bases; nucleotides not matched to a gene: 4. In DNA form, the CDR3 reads TGTGCCAGCAGTTTATCCGTGACTAGCGGGAGCTACAATGAGCAGTTCTTC. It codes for CASSLSVTSGSYNEQFF. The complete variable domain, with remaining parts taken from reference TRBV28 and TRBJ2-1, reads DVKVTQSSRYLVKRTGEKVFLECVQDMDHENMFWYRQDPGLGLRLIYFSYDVKMKEKGDIPEGYSVSREKKERFSLILESASTNQTSMYLCASSLSVTSGSYNEQFFGPGTRLTVL.

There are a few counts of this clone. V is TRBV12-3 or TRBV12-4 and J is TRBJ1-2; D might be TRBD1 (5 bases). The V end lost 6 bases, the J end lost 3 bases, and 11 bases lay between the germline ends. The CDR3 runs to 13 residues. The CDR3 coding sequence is TGTGCCAGCAGACCCCAGGGCTACTATGGCTACACCTTC. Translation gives CASRPQGYYGYTF.

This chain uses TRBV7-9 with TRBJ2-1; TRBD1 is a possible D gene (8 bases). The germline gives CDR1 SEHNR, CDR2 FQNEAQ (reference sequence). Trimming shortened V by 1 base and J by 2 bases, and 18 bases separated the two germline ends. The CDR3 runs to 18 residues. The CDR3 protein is CASSLVGGDRHTYNEQFF. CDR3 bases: TGTGCCAGCAGCTTAGTGGGGGGGGACAGGCACACCTACAATGAGCAGTTCTTC.

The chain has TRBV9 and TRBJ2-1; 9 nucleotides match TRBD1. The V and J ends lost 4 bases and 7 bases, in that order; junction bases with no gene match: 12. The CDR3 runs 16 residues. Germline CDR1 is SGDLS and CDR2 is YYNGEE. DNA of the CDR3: TGTGCCAGCAGCCCCACAGGGGGCGACCCATGGAATGAGCAGTTCTTC. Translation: CASSPTGGDPWNEQFF.

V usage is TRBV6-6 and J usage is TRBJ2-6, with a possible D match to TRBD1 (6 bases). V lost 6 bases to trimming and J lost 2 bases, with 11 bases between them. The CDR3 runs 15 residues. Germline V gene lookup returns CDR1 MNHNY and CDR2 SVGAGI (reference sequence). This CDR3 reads CASSPPGAGANVLTF. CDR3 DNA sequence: TGTGCCAGCAGCCCCCCAGGGGCTGGGGCCAACGTCCTGACTTTC.

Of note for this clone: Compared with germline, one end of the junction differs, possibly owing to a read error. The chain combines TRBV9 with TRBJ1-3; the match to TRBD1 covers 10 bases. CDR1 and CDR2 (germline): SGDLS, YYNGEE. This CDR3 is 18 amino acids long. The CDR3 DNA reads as TGTGCCAGCACCGTAGGGAGGACAGGGGGAAACTCTGGAAACACCATATATTTT. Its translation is CASTVGRTGGNSGNTIYF.

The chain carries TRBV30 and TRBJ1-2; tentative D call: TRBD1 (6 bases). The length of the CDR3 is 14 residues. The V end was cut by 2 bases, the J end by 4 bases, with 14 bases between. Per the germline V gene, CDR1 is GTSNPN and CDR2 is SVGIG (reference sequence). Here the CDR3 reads CAWSTTDRIYGYTF. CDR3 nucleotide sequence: TGTGCCTGGAGTACCACCGACAGGATCTATGGCTACACCTTC.

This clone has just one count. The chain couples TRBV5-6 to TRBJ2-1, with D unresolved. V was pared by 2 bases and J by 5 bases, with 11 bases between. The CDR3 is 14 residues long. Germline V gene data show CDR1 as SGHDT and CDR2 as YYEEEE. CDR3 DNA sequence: TGTGCCAGCAGCTTCACCCAGGTCAACAATGAGCAGTTCTTC. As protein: CASSFTQVNNEQFF.

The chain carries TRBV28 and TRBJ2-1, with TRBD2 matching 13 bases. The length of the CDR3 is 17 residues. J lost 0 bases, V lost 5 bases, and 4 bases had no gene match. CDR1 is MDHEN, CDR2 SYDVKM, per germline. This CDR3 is CASSLTSGRASYNEQFF. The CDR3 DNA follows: TGTGCCAGCAGTCTCACTAGCGGGAGGGCCTCCTACAATGAGCAGTTCTTC.

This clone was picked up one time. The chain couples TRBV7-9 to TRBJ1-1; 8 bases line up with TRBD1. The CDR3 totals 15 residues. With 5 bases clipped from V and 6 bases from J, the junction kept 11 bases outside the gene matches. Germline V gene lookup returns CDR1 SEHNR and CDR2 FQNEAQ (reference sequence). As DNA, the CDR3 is TGTGCCAGCAGCGCCGGACAGGGATCCAACTCTGAAGCTTTCTTT. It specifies CASSAGQGSNSEAFF.

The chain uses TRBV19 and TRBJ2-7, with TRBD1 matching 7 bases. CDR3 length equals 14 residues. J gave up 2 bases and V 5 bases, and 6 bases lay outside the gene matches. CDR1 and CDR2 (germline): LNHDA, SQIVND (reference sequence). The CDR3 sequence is CASSPGQLTYEQYF. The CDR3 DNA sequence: TGTGCCAGTAGTCCGGGACAGTTAACCTACGAGCAGTACTTC.

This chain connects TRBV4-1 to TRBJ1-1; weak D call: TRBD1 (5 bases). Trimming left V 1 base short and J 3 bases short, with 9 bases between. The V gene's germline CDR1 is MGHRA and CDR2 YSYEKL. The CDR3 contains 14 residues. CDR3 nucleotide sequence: TGCGCCAGCAGCCAAGGGCAGGGCGACACTGAAGCTTTCTTT. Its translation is CASSQGQGDTEAFF.

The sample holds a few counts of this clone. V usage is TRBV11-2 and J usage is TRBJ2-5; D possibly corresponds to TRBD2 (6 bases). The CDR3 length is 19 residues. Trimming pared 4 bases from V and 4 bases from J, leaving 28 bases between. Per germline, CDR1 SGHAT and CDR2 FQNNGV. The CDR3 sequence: CASSSLVPRDDGSGETQYF. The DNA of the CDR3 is TGTGCCAGCAGCTCCTTAGTCCCTCGCGATGACGGGAGCGGAGAGACCCAGTACTTC.

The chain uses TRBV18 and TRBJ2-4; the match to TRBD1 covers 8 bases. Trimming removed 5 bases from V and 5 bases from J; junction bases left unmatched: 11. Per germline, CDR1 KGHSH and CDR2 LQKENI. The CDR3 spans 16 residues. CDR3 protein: CASSSRTGSFENIQYF. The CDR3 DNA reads TGTGCCAGCTCATCCCGGACAGGGAGCTTTGAAAACATTCAGTACTTC.

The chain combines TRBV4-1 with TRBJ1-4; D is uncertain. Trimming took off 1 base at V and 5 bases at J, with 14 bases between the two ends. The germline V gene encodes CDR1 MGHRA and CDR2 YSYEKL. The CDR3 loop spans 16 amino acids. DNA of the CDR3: TGCGCCAGCAGCCAAGGTCGAGGCTTACACAATGAAAAACTGTTTTTT. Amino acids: CASSQGRGLHNEKLFF.

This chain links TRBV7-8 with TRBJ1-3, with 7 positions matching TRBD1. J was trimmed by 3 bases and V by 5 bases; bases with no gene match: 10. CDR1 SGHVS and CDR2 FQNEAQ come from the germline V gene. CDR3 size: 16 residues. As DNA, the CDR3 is TGTGCCAGCAGCGTCGTACAGGGGACCTTTGGAAACACCATATATTTT. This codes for CASSVVQGTFGNTIYF.

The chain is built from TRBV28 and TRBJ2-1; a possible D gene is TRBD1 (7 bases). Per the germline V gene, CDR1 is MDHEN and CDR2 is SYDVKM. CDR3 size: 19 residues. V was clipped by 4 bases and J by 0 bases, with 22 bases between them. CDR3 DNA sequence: TGTGCCAGCAGTTCGTCAGGCCCAGGGGGGCGGAGCTCCTACAATGAGCAGTTCTTC. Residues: CASSSSGPGGRSSYNEQFF.

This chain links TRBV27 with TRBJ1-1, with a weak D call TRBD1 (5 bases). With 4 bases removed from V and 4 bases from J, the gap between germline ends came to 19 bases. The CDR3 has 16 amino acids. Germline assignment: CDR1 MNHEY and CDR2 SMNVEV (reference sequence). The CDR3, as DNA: TGTGCCAGCAGTTCGGCGTCTACTCTGGGGGGCACTGAAGCTTTCTTT. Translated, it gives CASSSASTLGGTEAFF.

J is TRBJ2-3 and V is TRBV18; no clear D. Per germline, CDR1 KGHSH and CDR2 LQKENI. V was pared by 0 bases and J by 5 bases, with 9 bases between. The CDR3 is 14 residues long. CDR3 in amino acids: CASSPPSPRDTQYF. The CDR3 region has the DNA TGTGCCAGCTCACCACCGTCCCCGAGAGATACGCAGTATTTT.